The next 9 T cell receptor beta chains were all read from a single sample in a study of T cells in Graves' hyperthyroidism and ophthalmopathy. RNA transcripts gave rise to amplified TCR beta CDR3 regions. Carried out on the TCR CDR3, a first-round RT-PCR used the HTBI primer set. MiXCR, run by TCRdb on the multiplex PCR reads, gives a single entry per CDR3 protein. The table includes nearly 600,000 distinct CDR3 sequences, approximately 15% detected once. Sequenced material: blood. These receptors originate from a woman younger than 30 with Graves' ophthalmopathy.

In its sample, this clonotype was seen many times. The chain has TRBV20-1 and TRBJ1-2; unclear D gene. Germline V CDR1 and CDR2: DFQATT, SNEGSKA (reference sequence). CDR3 length: 13 amino acids. The CDR3 nucleotides read TGCAGCGTTAAACGGGCAGACGGCTATGGCTACACCTTC. Translating it yields CSVKRADGYGYTF.

This clonotype was observed at least ten times. The chain recombines TRBV3-1 with TRBJ2-7; 7 positions agree with TRBD2. Germline V lookup: CDR1 LGHDT, CDR2 YNNKEL (reference sequence). Germline trimming cut 1 base from V and 2 bases from J; bases unmatched to any gene: 2. The CDR3 sequence is 14 residues long. In nucleotides, the CDR3 is TGTGCCAGCAGCCAAGTAAGCGGGGCCTACGAGCAGTACTTC. Amino acid sequence: CASSQVSGAYEQYF.

This clonotype was observed at least ten times. This sequence joins TRBV28 and TRBJ1-6; D ambiguous. The CDR3 length is 12 residues. Germline CDR1 and CDR2: MDHEN and SYDVKM. With 5 bases removed from V and 8 bases from J, the gap between germline ends came to 7 bases. CDR3 residues: CASSVPDSPLHF. CDR3 nucleotides: TGTGCCAGCAGTGTACCCGATTCACCCCTCCACTTT.

There are a few counts of this clonotype. This rearrangement joins TRBV9 to TRBJ2-2; TRBD1 matches 12 bases. From germline, CDR1 is SGDLS and CDR2 YYNGEE. The CDR3 length is 19 residues. V shed 0 bases, J shed 1 base, and the junction held 7 bases outside the gene matches. In nucleotides, the CDR3 is TGTGCCAGCAGCGTAGGGCCGGGACAGGGGGCGCAGAACACCGGGGAGCTGTTTTTT. It translates to CASSVGPGQGAQNTGELFF.

This clonotype was detected ten times or more. The rearrangement uses TRBV7-2 and TRBJ2-1; no firm D call. Germline CDR1 SGHTA, CDR2 FQGNSA. The V gene lost 1 base and the J gene lost 7 bases, with 17 bases spanning the gap. The CDR3 has 16 amino acids. CDR3 coding DNA: TGTGCCAGCAGCTTAGGTGGCGTTGGCCCAGGAAATGAGCAGTTCTTC. This codes for CASSLGGVGPGNEQFF.

In its sample, this clonotype was seen many times. The gene calls are TRBV18 and TRBJ2-7, with D unclear. CDR3 length equals 13 residues. V dropped 3 bases and J dropped 6 bases, with 12 bases sitting between them. The germline gives CDR1 KGHSH, CDR2 LQKENI. As DNA, the CDR3 is TGTGCCAGCTCACCCTACAGTGAGCTCGAGCAGTACTTC. Protein sequence: CASSPYSELEQYF.

This clonotype turned up a few times. The chain joins TRBV3-1 to TRBJ2-7; TRBD2 aligns across 9 bases. This CDR3 comprises 16 residues. CDR1 is LGHDT, CDR2 YNNKEL, per germline (reference sequence). J gave up 4 bases and V 4 bases, and 11 bases lay outside the gene matches. The CDR3 region is CASSPHLAGVGYEQYF. CDR3 coding DNA: TGTGCCAGCAGCCCCCACTTAGCGGGAGTCGGTTACGAGCAGTACTTC.

This clonotype was observed a few times. The chain combines TRBV19 with TRBJ2-3, with TRBD2 matching over 7 bases. V lost 5 bases to trimming and J lost 4 bases; unmatched junction nucleotides: 12. Per germline, CDR1 LNHDA and CDR2 SQIVND (reference sequence). This CDR3 comprises 16 residues. DNA of the CDR3: TGTGCCAGTAGTCCCCCAAGACTAGCACCGGCAGATACGCAGTATTTT. Amino acid sequence: CASSPPRLAPADTQYF.

The gene calls are TRBV19 and TRBJ2-7, with TRBD1 matching over 7 bases. Per the germline V gene, CDR1 is LNHDA and CDR2 is SQIVND (reference sequence). There are 15 residues in the CDR3. V trimming: 7 bases; J trimming: 4 bases; junction bases outside the gene matches: 13. Here the CDR3 DNA reads TGTGCCAGTACCCCCCGGACAGGCATAAGTTACGAGCAGTACTTC. Encoded protein: CASTPRTGISYEQYF. The full variable domain, with the rest looked up from reference TRBV19 and TRBJ2-7, is DGGITQSPKYLFRKEGQNVTLSCEQNLNHDAMYWYRQDPGQGLRLIYYSQIVNDFQKGDIAEGYSVSREKKESFPLTVTSAQKNPTAFYLCASTPRTGISYEQYFGPGTRLTVT.